The 27 T cell receptor beta chains listed next were all sequenced from one sample in a study of T-cell reconstitution after alpha-beta-depleted transplantation in children. Preparing the TCRbeta library involved the use of unique molecular identifiers. TCRdb re-called the PCR reads through MiXCR, storing one row per CDR3 protein. The sample lists 200,000 to 300,000 distinct CDR3 sequences, about 25% occurring once. Material: PBMCs, obtained before TCRalphabeta/CD19-depleted stem cell transplant. These receptors all stem from a girl aged 2-10 years with Fanconi anemia, due to receive a stem cell transplant.

This clonotype is a singleton in its sample. The V and J genes are TRBV12-3 or TRBV12-4 and TRBJ2-5; 10 bases are shared with TRBD2. The CDR3 is 20 amino acids. Unmatched junction bases numbered 23, after V lost 3 bases and J lost 7 bases. The CDR3 region has the DNA TGTGCCAGCAGTTTCAAGGGGCTTTTGGATAGCGGGAGGAAATACGGGACCCAGTACTTC. Protein product: CASSFKGLLDSGRKYGTQYF.

Only a few counts were recorded for this clonotype. This chain uses TRBV5-6 with TRBJ2-2; the D gene could be TRBD1 or TRBD2 (5 bases each). In germline, CDR1 is SGHDT, CDR2 YYEEEE. The V and J ends lost 1 base and 5 bases respectively, with 12 bases between them. CDR3 length: 15 amino acids. This chain's CDR3 is CASSLRGAGTGELFF. For the CDR3, the DNA is TGTGCCAGCAGCTTGCGAGGGGCCGGGACCGGGGAGCTGTTTTTT.

This clonotype has a count of ten or more. The J gene is TRBJ2-7, the V gene TRBV5-1, with D perhaps TRBD2 (7 bases). V lost 3 bases and J lost 6, with 13 bases in between. Germline CDR1 SGHRS, CDR2 YFSETQ. The CDR3 runs 13 residues. CDR3 coding DNA: TGCGCCAGCAGCTCGGGGGGCGTCAGCGAGCAGTACTTC. As protein: CASSSGGVSEQYF.

The sample holds a few counts of this clonotype. The chain joins TRBV29-1 to TRBJ1-1, with D perhaps TRBD1 (6 bases). V lost 7 bases and J 2 bases, leaving 11 bases between the germline ends. The CDR3 has 12 amino acids. Germline CDR1 reads SQVTM; CDR2 reads ANQGSEA. CDR3 coding DNA: TGCAGCGCGGGGGGCCCTAACACTGAAGCTTTCTTT. Its translation: CSAGGPNTEAFF.

This clonotype was recorded many times. CDR3 residues: CSAGPNYGYTF. CDR3 nucleotide sequence: TGCAGTGCTGGACCTAACTATGGCTACACCTTC. The rearrangement links TRBV20-1 to TRBJ1-2, with D uncertain. The germline gives CDR1 DFQATT, CDR2 SNEGSKA (reference sequence). Trimming stripped 5 bases from V and 0 bases from J, with 4 bases between. The CDR3 totals 11 residues.

The chain combines TRBV3-1 with TRBJ2-5, with TRBD2 as a possible D gene (5 bases). The CDR3 contains 16 residues. V gave up 4 bases and J gave up 3 bases, with 18 bases separating them. The germline V gene has CDR1 LGHDT and CDR2 YNNKEL (reference sequence). Here the CDR3 reads CASSPGLAGAEETQYF. CDR3 bases: TGTGCCAGCAGCCCTGGACTGGCTGGAGCGGAAGAGACCCAGTACTTC.

This clonotype was counted many times. V gene TRBV12-3 or TRBV12-4 combines with J gene TRBJ2-7, with D possibly TRBD1 on 7 matching bases. This CDR3 has 14 amino acids. V was pared by 9 bases and J by 1 base, with 16 bases between. The CDR3 region has the DNA TGTGCCAGTCGTAAGACAGGGAGGTCCTACGAGCAGTACTTC. This encodes CASRKTGRSYEQYF.

The genes are TRBV25-1 and TRBJ2-1, with TRBD2 identical over 16 bases. The V and J ends lost 5 bases and 9 bases, in that order; junction bases with no gene match: 7. The CDR3 sequence is 16 residues long. Germline lookup yields CDR1 MGHDK and CDR2 SYGVNS. CDR3 coding DNA: TGTGCCAGCAGTCCGCCGGGACTAGCGGGGGGGCTTGAGCAGTTCTTC. This encodes CASSPPGLAGGLEQFF.

The table lists this clonotype with many counts. The J gene is TRBJ2-6, the V gene TRBV7-8; TRBD1 agrees at 9 bases. J lost 0 bases, V lost 5 bases, and 14 bases had no gene match. Germline-derived CDR1 and CDR2 are SGHVS and FQNEAQ. The CDR3 runs to 20 residues. The chain's CDR3 is CASSQIIWDRVSSGANVLTF. DNA of the CDR3: TGTGCCAGCAGCCAAATAATTTGGGACAGGGTGAGCTCTGGGGCCAACGTCCTGACTTTC.

The chain recombines TRBV13 with TRBJ2-7; 8 bases fit TRBD2. Germline V gene lookup returns CDR1 PRHDT and CDR2 FYEKMQ (reference sequence). The CDR3 has 14 amino acids. V lost 5 bases to trimming and J lost 2 bases; unmatched junction nucleotides: 5. The CDR3 DNA reads TGTGCCAGCAGCCCTACTAGCGGACCCTACGAGCAGTACTTC. Protein sequence: CASSPTSGPYEQYF.

The V call is TRBV13, the J call TRBJ2-7, with 12 bases that match TRBD2. CDR1 PRHDT and CDR2 FYEKMQ come from the germline V gene (reference sequence). The J segment lost 5 bases and the V segment lost 5 bases, leaving 7 bases of the junction unmatched. The CDR3 is 15 amino acids. In nucleotides, the CDR3 is TGTGCCAGCAGCGACCTAGCGGGGGGGCCTAACGAGCAGTACTTC. Protein: CASSDLAGGPNEQYF.

This clonotype was counted at least ten times. This sequence joins TRBV7-2 and TRBJ1-1; the D is unclear. The CDR3 consists of 17 residues. Germline CDR1 is SGHTA and CDR2 is FQGNSA. The germline V and J ends were trimmed by 2 bases and 1 base, with 17 bases remaining between them. The CDR3 loop is CASSLKLFMEENTEAFF. Here the CDR3 DNA reads TGTGCCAGCAGCTTAAAACTTTTCATGGAGGAGAACACTGAAGCTTTCTTT.

The chain uses TRBV29-1 and TRBJ2-7; possibly TRBD2 for D (6 bases). V lost 4 bases and J lost 3, with 13 bases in between. Looked up from germline, CDR1 is SQVTM and CDR2 is ANQGSEA. The CDR3 contains 13 residues. The CDR3 is CSVASDRVYEQYF. CDR3 in DNA: TGCAGCGTTGCTAGCGATAGGGTCTACGAGCAGTACTTC.

The chain couples TRBV20-1 to TRBJ2-1; D uncertain. V lost 3 bases to trimming and J lost 0 bases, with 12 bases between them. Looked up from germline, CDR1 is DFQATT and CDR2 is SNEGSKA (reference sequence). This CDR3 comprises 15 residues. CDR3 in amino acids: CSASTERSSYNEQFF. In DNA form, the CDR3 reads TGCAGTGCTAGTACAGAGCGAAGCTCCTACAATGAGCAGTTCTTC.

CDR3 DNA sequence: TGCAGCGTGACAGGGCGGTACACAGATACGCAGTATTTT. This gives the protein CSVTGRYTDTQYF. This rearrangement joins TRBV29-1 to TRBJ2-3; 7 positions match TRBD1. The germline V gene has CDR1 SQVTM and CDR2 ANQGSEA. The CDR3 is 13 residues long. Trimming at V came to 6 bases and at J to 2 bases, leaving 5 bases not matched to a gene.

The chain has TRBV29-1 and TRBJ2-1; D is ambiguous. Per the germline V gene, CDR1 is SQVTM and CDR2 is ANQGSEA. Trimming cost V 3 bases and J 3 bases, with 12 bases left between them. The CDR3 totals 14 residues. CDR3 sequence: CSVDRVKVYNEQFF. The CDR3 DNA sequence: TGCAGCGTTGATCGTGTTAAGGTCTACAATGAGCAGTTCTTC.

The chain joins TRBV20-1 to TRBJ1-1; perhaps TRBD1 as D (5 bases). The germline V and J ends were trimmed by 6 bases and 8 bases, with 19 bases remaining between them. Germline lookup yields CDR1 DFQATT and CDR2 SNEGSKA (reference sequence). CDR3 length: 13 residues. This chain's CDR3 is CSAPAPGVSEAFF. CDR3 sequence (DNA): TGCAGTGCCCCCGCCCCGGGGGTGAGCGAAGCTTTCTTT.

This clonotype has more than one count but fewer than ten. The V call is TRBV20-1, the J call TRBJ2-3, with a tentative D call TRBD2 (6 bases). This CDR3 has 13 amino acids. CDR1 is DFQATT and CDR2 is SNEGSKA in the germline V gene (reference sequence). V dropped 6 bases and J dropped 2 bases, with 12 bases sitting between them. The CDR3 DNA sequence: TGCAGTGCGAGCGGGCCTTACACAGATACGCAGTATTTT. Residues: CSASGPYTDTQYF.

The sample holds many counts of this clonotype. The rearrangement joins TRBV25-1 to TRBJ2-1; 7 bases are shared with TRBD2. This CDR3 has 17 amino acids. The germline CDR1 and CDR2 sequences are MGHDK and SYGVNS. Unmatched junction bases numbered 13, after V lost 4 bases and J lost 4 bases. The CDR3 sequence is CASSGPMREGLYNEQFF. CDR3 nucleotide sequence: TGTGCCAGCAGTGGCCCCATGAGGGAGGGACTATACAATGAGCAGTTCTTC.

This clonotype showed up just a few times. This chain uses TRBV5-1 with TRBJ2-6; D gene uncertain. CDR3 length equals 14 residues. V was clipped by 0 bases and J by 3 bases, with 4 bases between them. Germline CDR1 SGHRS, CDR2 YFSETQ. CDR3 DNA sequence: TGCGCCAGCAGCTTGGGGGTTGGGGCCAACGTCCTGACTTTC. It codes for CASSLGVGANVLTF.

This clonotype was counted only a few times. The gene calls are TRBV29-1 and TRBJ2-2, with D tentatively TRBD1 (6 bases). CDR1 SQVTM and CDR2 ANQGSEA come from the germline V gene. This CDR3 contains 12 residues. Trimming shortened V by 7 bases and J by 7 bases, and 13 bases separated the two germline ends. The CDR3 is CSGGQAGGELFF. The CDR3, as DNA: TGCAGCGGGGGGCAGGCTGGCGGGGAGCTGTTTTTT.

This clonotype showed up many times. The V call is TRBV29-1, the J call TRBJ2-5; D gene ambiguous. The V gene lost 4 bases and the J gene lost 14 bases, with 8 bases spanning the gap. CDR1 is SQVTM and CDR2 is ANQGSEA in the germline V gene. The CDR3 spans 8 residues. CDR3 coding DNA: TGCAGCGTTGGCGCAGGTTACTTC. Its protein is CSVGAGYF. Full variable domain (outside the CDR3, taken from reference TRBV29-1 and TRBJ2-5): SAVISQKPSRDICQRGTSLTIQCQVDSQVTMMFWYRQQPGQSLTLIATANQGSEATYESGFVIDKFPISRPNLTFSTLTVSNMSPEDSSIYLCSVGAGYFGPGTRLLVL.

The V gene is TRBV6-5, the J gene TRBJ2-1, with 7 bases matching TRBD1. The CDR3 is made up of 13 amino acids. CDR1 MNHEY and CDR2 SVGAGI come from the germline V gene. The junction had 3 bases not matched to a gene; V was cut back by 2 bases and J by 8 bases. CDR3 protein: CASSYGQADEQFF. The CDR3 DNA sequence: TGTGCCAGCAGTTACGGACAGGCCGATGAGCAGTTCTTC.

The J gene is TRBJ2-1, the V gene TRBV20-1, with a tentative D call TRBD2 (6 bases). Trimming took off 3 bases at V and 4 bases at J, with 13 bases between the two ends. CDR1 is DFQATT and CDR2 is SNEGSKA in the germline V gene (reference sequence). This CDR3 is built from 14 residues. The CDR3 DNA is TGCAGTGCTAGGGTCCAGCGGGTATACAATGAGCAGTTCTTC. Protein sequence: CSARVQRVYNEQFF.

The gene calls are TRBV7-3 and TRBJ2-7, with D possibly being TRBD1 (5 bases). The germline gives CDR1 SGHTA, CDR2 FQGTGA. The V end lost 5 bases, the J end lost 2 bases, and 13 bases lay between the germline ends. The CDR3 runs to 14 residues. The CDR3 here is CASSARLGAYEQYF. The CDR3 region has the DNA TGTGCCAGCAGCGCCCGGTTAGGGGCCTACGAGCAGTACTTC.

This clonotype was counted ten times or more. This chain uses TRBV10-2 with TRBJ2-7, with TRBD1 as a possible D gene (6 bases). V lost 6 bases, J lost 1 base, and 10 bases lay in between. The CDR3 has 13 amino acids. CDR1 and CDR2 from the germline V gene are WSHSY and SAAADI. CDR3 nucleotides: TGCGCCAGCAGGGACAGCAGTTCCTACGAGCAGTACTTC. Translated, it gives CASRDSSSYEQYF.

The chain uses TRBV18 and TRBJ1-4, with a weak D call TRBD1 (6 bases). Germline CDR1 and CDR2: KGHSH and LQKENI. The CDR3 extends over 15 amino acids. Trimming cost V 5 bases and J 3 bases, with 13 bases left between them. CDR3 nucleotide sequence: TGTGCCAGCTCATCCCCGACAGGTGCTAATGAAAAACTGTTTTTT. Translating gives CASSSPTGANEKLFF.